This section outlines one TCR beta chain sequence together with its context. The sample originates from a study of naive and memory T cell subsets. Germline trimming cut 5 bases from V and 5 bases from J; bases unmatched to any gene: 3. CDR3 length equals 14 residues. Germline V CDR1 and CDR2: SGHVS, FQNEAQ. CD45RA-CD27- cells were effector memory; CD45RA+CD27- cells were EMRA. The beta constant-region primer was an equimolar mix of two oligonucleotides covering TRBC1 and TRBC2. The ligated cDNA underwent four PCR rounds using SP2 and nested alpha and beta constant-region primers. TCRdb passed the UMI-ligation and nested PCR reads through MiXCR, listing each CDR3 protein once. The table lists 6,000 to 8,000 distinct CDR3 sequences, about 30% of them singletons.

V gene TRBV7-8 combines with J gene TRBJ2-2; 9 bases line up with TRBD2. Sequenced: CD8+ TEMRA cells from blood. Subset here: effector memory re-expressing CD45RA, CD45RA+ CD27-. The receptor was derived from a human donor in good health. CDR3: CASSGAGGTGELFF. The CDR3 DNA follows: TGTGCCAGCAGCGGAGCGGGAGGAACCGGGGAGCTGTTTTTT. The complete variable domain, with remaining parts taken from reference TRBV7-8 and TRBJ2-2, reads GAGVSQSPRYKVAKRGQDVALRCDPISGHVSLFWYQQALGQGPEFLTYFQNEAQLDKSGLPSDRFFAERPEGSVSTLKIQRTQQEDSAVYLCASSGAGGTGELFFGEGSRLTVL.